In this sample, the clone carrying this TCR beta chain turned up a few times. Its specificity is unknown. TCRdb redid the calling of the 5' RACE reads with MiXCR, one entry per CDR3 protein. This sample yields about 190,000 distinct CDR3 sequences, of which about 16% are seen a single time; approximately 2.4% belongs to the top ten. CDR1 and CDR2 from the germline V gene are SGHTA and FQGNSA. The CDR3 is 14 amino acids. The V and J ends lost 5 bases and 6 bases respectively, with 17 bases between them. The data derive from a study of T-cell memory formation after mild COVID-19. Notes on the study in general: Clones that contracted clustered mainly in CM and EM if CD4+ and in EMRA if CD8+. Clones contracting across day 15 to 85 had a balanced CD4/CD8 profile; later expanding clones leaned CD4+.

The sequenced material came from PBMCs or a T cell subset sorted from them (not recorded which). This chain links TRBV7-2 with TRBJ2-7; D is perhaps TRBD2 (6 bases). The TCR originated in an adult woman who had mild COVID-19 (a few samples of this study predate the infection). Cell type and time point are not known. For the CDR3, the DNA is TGTGCCAGCAGCCGAGGGACTGTTCCCGGCGAGCAGTACTTC. Translated, it gives CASSRGTVPGEQYF.